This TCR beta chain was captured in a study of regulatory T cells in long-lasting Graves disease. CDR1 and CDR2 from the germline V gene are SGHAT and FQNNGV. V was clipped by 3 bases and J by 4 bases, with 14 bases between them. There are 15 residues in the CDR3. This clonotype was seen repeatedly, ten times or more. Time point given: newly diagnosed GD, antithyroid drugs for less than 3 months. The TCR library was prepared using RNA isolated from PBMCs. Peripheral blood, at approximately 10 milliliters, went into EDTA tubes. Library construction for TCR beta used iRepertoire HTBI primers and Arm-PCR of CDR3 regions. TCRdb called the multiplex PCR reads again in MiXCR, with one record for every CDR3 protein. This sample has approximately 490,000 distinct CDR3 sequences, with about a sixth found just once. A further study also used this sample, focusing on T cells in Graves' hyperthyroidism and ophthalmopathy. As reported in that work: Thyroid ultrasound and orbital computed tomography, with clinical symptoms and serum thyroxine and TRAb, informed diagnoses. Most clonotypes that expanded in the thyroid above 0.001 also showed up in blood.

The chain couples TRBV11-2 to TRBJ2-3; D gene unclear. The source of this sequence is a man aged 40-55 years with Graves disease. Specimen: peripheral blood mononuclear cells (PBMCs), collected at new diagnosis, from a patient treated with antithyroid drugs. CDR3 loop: CASSFYRSESDTQYF. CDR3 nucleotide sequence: TGTGCCAGCAGCTTTTACAGAAGCGAATCAGATACGCAGTATTTT.